Below, 26 T cell receptor beta chains from the same sample are listed, as sequenced in a study of Tregs in tolerant kidney transplant recipients. Here immunoSEQ multiplex PCR was the method, and the copy in TCRdb shows in-frame clones only, minus some. The sample has roughly 120,000 clones; about 90% are singletons. Input material: CD4+ T cells from blood. The source is a human donor in good health.

The V and J genes are TRBV9 and TRBJ2-5; 11 nucleotides line up with TRBD1. This CDR3 is 16 amino acids long. Trimming took 0 bases from V and 5 from J; bases not matched to a gene: 6. Germline V CDR1 and CDR2: SGDLS, YYNGEE. The CDR3 DNA is TGTGCCAGCAGCGTAGATCCGGGACAGGGGGACGAGACCCAGTACTTC. This encodes CASSVDPGQGDETQYF.

A note on this clone: Sequence at one end of the junction differs from germline and may be a read error. The identical CDR3 is also encoded by other nucleotide sequences in the sample. V gene TRBV5-1 combines with J gene TRBJ2-3; possible D gene TRBD1, 6 bases. Germline-derived CDR1 and CDR2 are SGHRS and YFSETQ. The CDR3 has 13 residues. CDR3 sequence: CASSPPQGDTQYF. The CDR3 coding sequence is TGTGCCAGCAGCCCACCCCAGGGGGATACGCAGTATTTT.

The chain joins TRBV12-5 to TRBJ2-1; 9 bases line up with TRBD2. The CDR3 totals 16 residues. Germline V gene data show CDR1 as LGHNT and CDR2 as FRNRAP. The trim removed 3 bases at V and 6 bases at J, leaving 9 bases unmatched. The CDR3 nucleotides read TGTGCTAGTGGTTTAATCCCGCGGGAGGGCTTCAATGAGCAGTTCTTC. Translated, it gives CASGLIPREGFNEQFF.

The chain joins TRBV5-4 to TRBJ1-2; D is unresolved. CDR1 and CDR2 (germline): SGHNT, YYREEE (reference sequence). This CDR3 is 14 amino acids long. V was clipped by 3 bases and J by 8 bases, with 17 bases between them. CDR3 sequence (DNA): TGTGCCAGCAGCTACGACCCGGGAAGTGAAGGCTACACCTTC. Translation gives CASSYDPGSEGYTF.

This chain joins TRBV2 and TRBJ2-7; D gene ambiguous. Germline V gene sequence: CDR1 SNHLY, CDR2 FYNNEI. V was clipped by 4 bases and J by 9 bases, with 16 bases between them. The CDR3 sequence is 13 residues long. The DNA of the CDR3 is TGTGCCAGCAGTGTGGAAGGTGGGTTGGGGCAGTACTTC. Amino acids: CASSVEGGLGQYF.

Points on this clone: Other nucleotide sequences in the sample specify the same CDR3. CDR3 nucleotide sequence: TGTGCCAGCAGTGCAGGCACAGATACGCAGTATTTT. This sequence encodes CASSAGTDTQYF. This chain connects TRBV25-1 to TRBJ2-3; D unclear. The CDR3 consists of 12 residues. Germline lookup yields CDR1 MGHDK and CDR2 SYGVNS. Between the trimmed V and J ends, which lost 4 bases and 1 base, there was a span of 3 bases.

The CDR3 DNA sequence: TGTGCCAGCAGCTTACAGACAATGAACACTGAAGCTTTCTTT. It encodes CASSLQTMNTEAFF. The chain is built from TRBV7-2 and TRBJ1-1, with D unresolved. Germline CDR1 is SGHTA and CDR2 is FQGNSA. CDR3 length: 14 amino acids. Trimming removed 2 bases from V and 0 bases from J, with 7 bases in between.

The chain employs TRBV10-3 and TRBJ2-1, with a possible D match to TRBD2 (6 bases). Per the germline V gene, CDR1 is ENHRY and CDR2 is SYGVKD. Deletions cut 6 bases from V and 10 bases from J, with 25 bases between. The CDR3 is 16 amino acids. Here the CDR3 reads CAISPRGPGSDVEQFF. DNA for the CDR3: TGTGCCATCAGCCCGAGGGGCCCCGGGAGTGATGTCGAGCAGTTCTTC.

This clone was recorded a few times. The genes are TRBV9 and TRBJ1-1; 10 nucleotides agree with TRBD1. CDR3 size: 15 residues. CDR1 is SGDLS and CDR2 is YYNGEE in the germline V gene. The V segment lost 2 bases and the J segment 6 bases; nucleotides outside the gene matches: 7. The CDR3 loop reads CASSVGTGVRAEAFF. CDR3 DNA: TGTGCCAGCAGCGTCGGGACAGGGGTTAGAGCTGAAGCTTTCTTT.

The chain is built from TRBV21-1 and TRBJ2-7. TRBV21-1 is marked as a pseudogene. CDR3 size: 15 residues. In DNA, the CDR3 is TGTGCCAGCAGCGGTCGACGCCCCCCCTTCGACGAGCAGTACTTC. Residues: CASSGRRPPFDEQYF.

The rearrangement links TRBV30 to TRBJ2-7, with 13 bases fitting TRBD2. With 8 bases clipped from V and 0 bases from J, the junction kept 10 bases outside the gene matches. Germline V gives CDR1 GTSNPN, CDR2 SVGIG (reference sequence). The CDR3 is 16 residues long. The CDR3 DNA sequence: TGTGCCGCCAAGGGACTAGCGGGGTCACTCTCCTACGAGCAGTACTTC. Protein sequence: CAAKGLAGSLSYEQYF.

The chain recombines TRBV18 with TRBJ2-7; 9 bases agree with TRBD1. Germline V gene lookup returns CDR1 KGHSH and CDR2 LQKENI. The CDR3 totals 15 residues. After removal of 2 bases from V and 0 bases from J, the junction contained 2 bases not matched to a gene. The CDR3 protein is CASSPGTGNSYEQYF. The DNA for the CDR3 is TGTGCCAGCTCACCAGGGACAGGGAACTCCTACGAGCAGTACTTC. Full variable domain (outside the CDR3, taken from reference TRBV18 and TRBJ2-7): NAGVMQNPRHLVRRRGQEARLRCSPMKGHSHVYWYRQLPEEGLKFMVYLQKENIIDESGMPKERFSAEFPKEGPSILRIQQVVRGDSAAYFCASSPGTGNSYEQYFGPGTRLTVT.

V and J are TRBV9 and TRBJ2-1; no definite D call. The length of the CDR3 is 14 residues. CDR1 and CDR2 from the germline V gene are SGDLS and YYNGEE. The V gene lost 2 bases and the J gene lost 0 bases, with 6 bases spanning the gap. The CDR3 region is CASSVQSSYNEQFF. The CDR3 bases are TGTGCCAGCAGCGTCCAGAGCTCCTACAATGAGCAGTTCTTC.

This clone was counted a single time. This chain links TRBV5-5 with TRBJ2-2; D is possibly TRBD2 (5 bases). Per germline, CDR1 SGHKS and CDR2 YYEKEE (reference sequence). Trimming removed 0 bases from V and 8 bases from J, with 11 bases in between. The CDR3 sequence is 14 residues long. This CDR3 reads CASSLDSWTGELFF. CDR3 nucleotides: TGTGCCAGCAGCTTGGACTCGTGGACTGGGGAGCTGTTTTTT. The complete variable domain, with remaining parts taken from reference TRBV5-5 and TRBJ2-2, reads DAGVTQSPTHLIKTRGQQVTLRCSPISGHKSVSWYQQVLGQGPQFIFQYYEKEERGRGNFPDRFSARQFPNYSSELNVNALLLGDSALYLCASSLDSWTGELFFGEGSRLTVL.

The chain carries TRBV2 and TRBJ1-1, with D unresolved. The length of the CDR3 is 12 residues. CDR1 and CDR2 from the germline V gene are SNHLY and FYNNEI. V shed 6 bases and J shed 3 bases, with 8 bases lying between them. The CDR3 bases are TGTGCCAGCAGCCGGGAGCACACTGAAGCTTTCTTT. It specifies CASSREHTEAFF.

This chain joins TRBV18 and TRBJ1-1, with TRBD1 identical over 7 bases. V shed 3 bases, J shed 1 base, and the junction held 8 bases outside the gene matches. CDR3 length: 16 residues. Germline CDR1 KGHSH, CDR2 LQKENI. The CDR3 protein is CASSPTGNGENTEAFF. The CDR3, as DNA: TGTGCCAGCTCACCGACAGGGAATGGTGAGAACACTGAAGCTTTCTTT.

The V and J genes are TRBV6-5 and TRBJ2-1; a weak D match, TRBD2 (5 bases). Trimming removed 7 bases at V and 7 bases at J, with 14 bases between. Per germline, CDR1 MNHEY and CDR2 SVGAGI. This CDR3 contains 13 residues. The CDR3 DNA reads TGTGCCAGCAAACGGGGTCTGCTAAATGAGCAGTTCTTC. It codes for CASKRGLLNEQFF.

J is TRBJ2-5 and V is TRBV5-6, with 11 bases that match TRBD2. This CDR3 spans 16 amino acids. V lost 1 base and J lost 5; bases outside the gene matches: 7. The germline V gene has CDR1 SGHDT and CDR2 YYEEEE. CDR3 in amino acids: CASSLTLAGGGETQYF. The CDR3 DNA reads TGTGCCAGCAGCTTGACTCTAGCGGGAGGCGGGGAGACCCAGTACTTC.

The sample holds one count of this clone. This sequence joins TRBV30 and TRBJ2-5; a weak D match, TRBD1 (5 bases). The CDR3 runs 14 residues. Deletions cut 2 bases from V and 5 bases from J, with 15 bases between. Germline V gene data show CDR1 as GTSNPN and CDR2 as SVGIG (reference sequence). CDR3 loop: CAWSQGRSLETQYF. The CDR3 bases are TGTGCCTGGAGTCAGGGTAGATCATTGGAGACCCAGTACTTC.

This clone was counted a few times. The genes are TRBV6-1 and TRBJ1-6; D not resolved. The CDR3 contains 15 residues. Germline CDR1 is MNHNS and CDR2 is SASEGT. V was shortened by 0 bases and J by 4 bases, with 7 bases between the two germline ends. The CDR3: CASSEAARYNSPLHF. The CDR3 nucleotides read TGTGCCAGCAGTGAAGCAGCCAGGTATAATTCACCCCTCCACTTT.

The V call is TRBV7-9, the J call TRBJ2-7, with 9 bases identical to TRBD1. CDR3 length: 14 residues. Germline values: CDR1 SEHNR, CDR2 FQNEAQ (reference sequence). J was trimmed by 7 bases and V by 3 bases; bases with no gene match: 7. The CDR3 DNA is TGTGCCAGCAGCTTCCCGGGACAGGGAACGGAGCAGTACTTC. Amino acids: CASSFPGQGTEQYF.

The chain joins TRBV11-2 to TRBJ2-3; D might be TRBD1 (5 bases). With 0 bases removed from V and 1 base from J, the gap between germline ends came to 17 bases. Germline V gene data show CDR1 as SGHAT and CDR2 as FQNNGV. The CDR3 extends over 18 amino acids. CDR3 sequence reads: CASSLDSRQFQGTDTQYF. CDR3 in DNA: TGTGCCAGCAGCTTAGACTCTAGACAGTTCCAGGGCACAGATACGCAGTATTTT.

The genes are TRBV30 and TRBJ1-2, with 10 bases identical to TRBD1. Germline assignment: CDR1 GTSNPN and CDR2 SVGIG (reference sequence). Trimming cost V 1 base and J 4 bases; bases outside gene matches: 9. CDR3 size: 16 residues. CDR3 protein: CAWSATGGGNVYGYTF. Here the CDR3 DNA reads TGTGCCTGGAGTGCGACAGGGGGCGGGAATGTCTATGGCTACACCTTC. Together with reference TRBV30 and TRBJ1-2, the CDR3 gives the full variable domain: SQTIHQWPATLVQPVGSPLSLECTVEGTSNPNLYWYRQAAGRGLQLLFYSVGIGQISSEVPQNLSASRPQDRQFILSSKKLLLSDSGFYLCAWSATGGGNVYGYTFGSGTRLTVV.

This clone showed up just once. The chain employs TRBV11-3 and TRBJ1-1; 11 positions match TRBD1. The CDR3 is 15 residues long. V lost 4 bases and J lost 4; bases outside the gene matches: 5. Germline V lookup: CDR1 SGHNT, CDR2 YENEEA. The CDR3 loop is CASSWAGTGGTEAFF. DNA for the CDR3: TGTGCCAGCAGCTGGGCGGGGACAGGGGGCACTGAAGCTTTCTTT.

This sequence joins TRBV7-8 and TRBJ2-1, with 11 positions matching TRBD2. Trimming removed 2 bases from V and 6 bases from J; junction bases left unmatched: 0. The germline CDR1 and CDR2 sequences are SGHVS and FQNEAQ. The CDR3 is made up of 14 amino acids. The CDR3 sequence: CASSLTSGGNEQFF. As DNA, the CDR3 is TGTGCCAGCAGCTTAACTAGCGGGGGCAATGAGCAGTTCTTC.

The chain joins TRBV5-4 to TRBJ2-7; D gene ambiguous. Germline V gives CDR1 SGHNT, CDR2 YYREEE (reference sequence). V gave up 4 bases and J gave up 0 bases, with 14 bases separating them. CDR3 length: 15 amino acids. CDR3 amino acids: CASSLNDPSSYEQYF. The CDR3 region has the DNA TGTGCCAGCAGCCTCAACGACCCAAGCTCCTACGAGCAGTACTTC. Filled out from reference TRBV5-4 and TRBJ2-7, the complete variable domain reads ETGVTQSPTHLIKTRGQQVTLRCSSQSGHNTVSWYQQALGQGPQFIFQYYREEENGRGNFPPRFSGLQFPNYSSELNVNALELDDSALYLCASSLNDPSSYEQYFGPGTRLTVT.